This T cell receptor (beta chain) was captured in a study of T cells in Graves' hyperthyroidism and ophthalmopathy. Trimming removed 2 bases at V and 7 bases at J, with 21 bases between. The germline gives CDR1 WSHSY, CDR2 SAAADI. CDR3 length: 17 residues. Regions amplified from RNA transcripts were the TCR beta CDR3 regions. Primed by the HTBI set, a first-round RT-PCR was run on the TCR CDR3. Using its own MiXCR run on the multiplex PCR reads, TCRdb lists one record per CDR3 protein. The table shows 500,000 to 750,000 distinct CDR3 sequences, with roughly 14% occurring only once. With respect to this clonotype: The target antigen is unknown.

General study points: Before onset, by a median of about six months, the model predicted ophthalmopathy.

Hyperthyroidism patients were newly diagnosed, had disease duration under 2 months, and were aged 18 to 65 years. The chain links TRBV10-2 to TRBJ1-5; D unresolved. Sequencing used blood. The sequence came from a young woman with Graves' hyperthyroidism. The CDR3 DNA sequence: TGCGCCAGCAGTGAGGCTTGGGGATTACTCGACGGCCAGCCCCAGCATTTT. Its translation: CASSEAWGLLDGQPQHF.